This T cell receptor (beta chain) was found in a study of monozygotic twins with inflammatory bowel disease. Study conclusions and caveats: Heterogeneous immunosuppressive treatment regimens may have introduced variability into patient repertoires.

Germline assignment: CDR1 LGHNA and CDR2 YNFKEQ. The CDR3 is 15 residues long. TCRdb re-analyzed the 5' RACE reads; it lists each CDR3 protein once, without DNA. This listing includes approximately 400,000 distinct CDR3 sequences. Comments on this clonotype: Its antigen is unidentified.

The rearrangement links TRBV4-2 to TRBJ1-1; the D call of TRBD1 rests on TCRdb alone, since no DNA is present to check it. The specimen was blood. The TCR comes from a human donor with ulcerative colitis or Crohn's disease, or a healthy co-twin of an affected twin (not recorded which). CDR3 sequence reads: CASSRRQGADTEAFF.